This passage covers 14 T cell receptor beta chains from one sample sequenced in a study of immune characterization of retroperitoneal liposarcoma. TCRdb passed the PCR reads through MiXCR, listing each CDR3 protein once. The top ten hold around 42% of the sample, which has around 7,000 distinct CDR3 sequences, around 30% seen once. What was sequenced was blood. These receptors all stem from a male donor with retroperitoneal liposarcoma.

In this sample, this clonotype turned up many times. This chain uses TRBV7-8 with TRBJ1-2, with unresolved D. V was trimmed by 3 bases and J by 6 bases, leaving 14 bases between them. CDR3 length equals 14 residues. The germline V gene encodes CDR1 SGHVS and CDR2 FQNEAQ. CDR3 nucleotides: TGTGCCAGCAGCTTTCCCGGGAGTCTTAATGGCTACACCTTC. It encodes CASSFPGSLNGYTF. The full variable domain, its missing parts supplied by reference TRBV7-8 and TRBJ1-2, is GAGVSQSPRYKVAKRGQDVALRCDPISGHVSLFWYQQALGQGPEFLTYFQNEAQLDKSGLPSDRFFAERPEGSVSTLKIQRTQQEDSAVYLCASSFPGSLNGYTFGSGTRLTVV.

The chain employs TRBV10-2 and TRBJ2-1; the match to TRBD1 covers 7 bases. Losses at the gene ends were 7 bases for V and 1 base for J; bases not matched to a gene: 7. This CDR3 has 15 amino acids. Per germline, CDR1 WSHSY and CDR2 SAAADI. CDR3 DNA sequence: TGCGCCAGCATGCGCCGGGACAGTTCCTACAATGAGCAGTTCTTC. This codes for CASMRRDSSYNEQFF.

The CDR3 DNA reads as TGCAGTGCTAGCGGGAGTCAGGAGACCCAGTTCTTC. Protein sequence: CSASGSQETQFF. This chain connects TRBV20-1 to TRBJ2-1; D may be TRBD2 (6 bases). With 3 bases removed from V and 13 bases from J, the gap between germline ends came to 16 bases. This CDR3 spans 12 amino acids. Germline lookup yields CDR1 DFQATT and CDR2 SNEGSKA (reference sequence).

V gene TRBV6-5 combines with J gene TRBJ2-2; the D gene is possibly TRBD2 (6 bases). Deletions cut 5 bases from V and 13 bases from J, with 17 bases between. The CDR3 extends over 13 amino acids. Germline assignment: CDR1 MNHEY and CDR2 SVGAGI. CDR3: CASSENNKGGLFF. In DNA, the CDR3 is TGTGCCAGCAGTGAAAATAACAAGGGAGGGCTGTTTTTT.

This clonotype was counted at least ten times. The junction differs from germline at one of its ends, possibly a read error. J is TRBJ1-3 and V is TRBV6-1; unclear D gene. This CDR3 comprises 13 residues. Looked up from germline, CDR1 is MNHNS and CDR2 is SASEGT. CDR3 residues: CASSEDRGNTIYF. CDR3 nucleotides: TGTGCCAGCAGCGAAGATCGAGGAAACACCATATATTTT.

This clonotype was detected ten times or more. The V and J genes are TRBV7-9 and TRBJ1-1; 7 bases line up with TRBD1. There are 11 residues in the CDR3. Trimming cost V 6 bases and J 12 bases; bases outside gene matches: 7. Per the germline V gene, CDR1 is SEHNR and CDR2 is FQNEAQ (reference sequence). This CDR3 reads CASSDRVGTFF. The CDR3 nucleotides are TGTGCCAGCAGTGACAGGGTTGGGACTTTCTTT.

The V gene is TRBV4-3, the J gene TRBJ2-2; a weak D match, TRBD1 (5 bases). Trimming stripped 0 bases from V and 4 bases from J, with 9 bases between. CDR3 length: 15 amino acids. The V gene's germline CDR1 is LGHNA and CDR2 YSLEER. CDR3 coding DNA: TGCGCCAGCAGCCAAGAGCGACAGTCCACCGGGGAGCTGTTTTTT. This codes for CASSQERQSTGELFF.

This clonotype was observed many times. This sequence joins TRBV6-6 and TRBJ2-3, with no clear D. Trimming took 5 bases from V and 5 from J, leaving 11 bases between them. The CDR3 is 13 residues long. Germline V lookup: CDR1 MNHNY, CDR2 SVGAGI (reference sequence). DNA for the CDR3: TGTGCCAGCAGTACACAAACCGGAGATACGCAGTATTTT. It specifies CASSTQTGDTQYF.

This clonotype has a count of ten or more. The chain joins TRBV12-3 or TRBV12-4 to TRBJ2-1; 7 bases line up with TRBD2. The CDR3 covers 15 residues. V lost 5 bases to trimming and J lost 2 bases; unmatched junction nucleotides: 6. The DNA of the CDR3 is TGTGCCAGCAGTGGGGACTACGTGCCCTACAATGAGCAGTTCTTC. It codes for CASSGDYVPYNEQFF.

This clonotype was counted at least ten times. The genes are TRBV6-1 and TRBJ2-3; the match to TRBD1 covers 9 bases. Looked up from germline, CDR1 is MNHNS and CDR2 is SASEGT. This CDR3 spans 14 amino acids. Losses at the gene ends were 1 base for V and 4 bases for J; bases not matched to a gene: 0. The CDR3 DNA sequence: TGTGCCAGCAGTGAAGGACAGGGGGCAGATACGCAGTATTTT. Protein product: CASSEGQGADTQYF.

This clonotype is medium-sized by share. This CDR3 reads CASSPTDSNQPQHF. CDR3 coding DNA: TGCGCCAGCTCCCCAACAGATAGCAATCAGCCCCAGCATTTT. The chain links TRBV10-2 to TRBJ1-5; D unresolved. Germline V gives CDR1 WSHSY, CDR2 SAAADI. The CDR3 is 14 amino acids. V was pared by 8 bases and J by 0 bases, with 11 bases between.

Turning to this clonotype: An end of the junction differs from the germline gene, which may be a read error. The chain is built from TRBV4-1 and TRBJ2-2; TRBD2 agrees at 10 bases. Germline CDR1 and CDR2: MGHRA and YSYEKL. This CDR3 contains 15 residues. For the CDR3, the DNA is TGTGCCACCCAAGCGGGAGGGAAGGACACCGGGGAGCTGTTTTTT. Protein: CATQAGGKDTGELFF.

This clonotype is medium-sized within its sample. The J gene is TRBJ2-3, the V gene TRBV6-1, with TRBD2 matching 7 bases. CDR3 size: 15 residues. V dropped 4 bases and J dropped 2; count of bases not matched to a gene: 6. Germline V CDR1 and CDR2: MNHNS, SASEGT. The chain's CDR3 is CASSVQRGDTDTQYF. As DNA, the CDR3 is TGTGCCAGCAGTGTGCAGCGGGGTGACACAGATACGCAGTATTTT.

The sample holds a few counts of this clonotype. This chain connects TRBV9 to TRBJ2-7, with 9 bases fitting TRBD2. The CDR3 sequence is 16 residues long. Germline values: CDR1 SGDLS, CDR2 YYNGEE. Losses at the gene ends were 0 bases for V and 0 bases for J; bases not matched to a gene: 4. The CDR3 reads CASSVGGAGGSYEQYF. The CDR3 region has the DNA TGTGCCAGCAGCGTAGGAGGAGCGGGGGGCTCCTACGAGCAGTACTTC.